The clone carrying this TCR beta chain was seen repeatedly, ten times or more. With a J-beta primer mix and a sample-barcoded 5' primer, a second PCR ran about 6 to 11 cycles. Using its own MiXCR run on the 5' RACE reads, TCRdb lists one record per CDR3 protein. The sample carries roughly 790,000 distinct CDR3 sequences, roughly 43% recorded once. Each sample provided at least 6 micrograms of extracted total RNA. The data originate from a study of blood T cells in healthy people across ages. The V end lost 4 bases, the J end lost 5 bases, and 13 bases lay between the germline ends. The CDR3 runs to 13 residues. The germline V gene encodes CDR1 SGHRS and CDR2 YFSETQ.

Material: blood. The gene calls are TRBV5-1 and TRBJ2-7; D is unresolved. The source of this sequence is an older woman in good health. The CDR3 sequence is CASSVGDANEQYF. In DNA, the CDR3 is TGCGCCAGCAGCGTCGGTGATGCCAACGAGCAGTACTTC.